Listed here are 22 T cell receptor beta chains from one sample, sequenced in a study of radiation and T cells in renal cell carcinoma. The time point was: blood 2 weeks post-SBRT. Treatment indicated: 15 Gy SBRT to primary tumor, nephrectomy 4 weeks later. This table comes from immunoSEQ multiplex PCR, and its TCRdb copy is limited to in-frame clones, with some not included. Seen here are roughly 130,000 clones, 88% observed once, and the top ten hold approximately 5.8%. The source material was blood, sampled from a patient whose treatment included radiotherapy and nephrectomy. These receptors originate from a woman aged 65 to 85 with renal cell carcinoma.

CDR3 in amino acids: CASSGGSQPQHF. CDR3 coding DNA: TGTGCCAGCAGCGGGGGTTCCCAGCCCCAGCATTTT. V and J are TRBV6-1 and TRBJ1-5; perhaps TRBD1 as D (5 bases). The V and J ends lost 6 bases and 7 bases respectively, with 10 bases between them. Germline CDR1 MNHNS, CDR2 SASEGT. The CDR3 has 12 amino acids.

J is TRBJ1-4 and V is TRBV5-1; TRBD1 is a possible D gene (5 bases). Germline CDR1 and CDR2: SGHRS and YFSETQ. V dropped 2 bases and J dropped 0 bases, with 17 bases sitting between them. The CDR3 runs to 18 residues. The chain's CDR3 is CASSLRSAQGPTNEKLFF. The DNA of the CDR3 is TGCGCCAGCAGCTTACGTTCAGCGCAGGGCCCAACTAATGAAAAACTGTTTTTT. The full variable domain, completed using reference TRBV5-1 and TRBJ1-4, is KAGVTQTPRYLIKTRGQQVTLSCSPISGHRSVSWYQQTPGQGLQFLFEYFSETQRNKGNFPGRFSGRQFSNSRSEMNVSTLELGDSALYLCASSLRSAQGPTNEKLFFGSGTQLSVL.

This chain joins TRBV2 and TRBJ2-3; the D gene is possibly TRBD2 (5 bases). The CDR3 has 13 amino acids. V lost 4 bases and J 5 bases, leaving 10 bases between the germline ends. Germline V lookup: CDR1 SNHLY, CDR2 FYNNEI. CDR3 nucleotides: TGTGCCAGCAGTGGGGGAGTGGTAGATACGCAGTATTTT. Amino acids: CASSGGVVDTQYF.

This sequence joins TRBV19 and TRBJ1-1; D is uncertain. The V gene's germline CDR1 is LNHDA and CDR2 SQIVND (reference sequence). Trimming removed 3 bases at V and 4 bases at J, with 21 bases between. This CDR3 is built from 17 residues. The CDR3 is CASSMGSGEVWGTEAFF. CDR3 in DNA: TGTGCCAGTAGTATGGGAAGTGGGGAGGTTTGGGGCACTGAAGCTTTCTTT.

In the case of this clone: In the same sample, other DNA sequences code for this CDR3. CDR3 amino acids: CASSLEGRGQPQHF. The CDR3 DNA follows: TGCGCCAGCAGCTTGGAGGGAAGAGGTCAGCCCCAGCATTTT. J is TRBJ1-5 and V is TRBV5-1; D gene unclear. The length of the CDR3 is 14 residues. Trimming left V 0 bases short and J 6 bases short, with 10 bases between. Germline CDR1 SGHRS, CDR2 YFSETQ.

V gene TRBV5-6 combines with J gene TRBJ1-4; D unclear. Germline V gives CDR1 SGHDT, CDR2 YYEEEE. The V gene lost 3 bases and the J gene lost 5 bases, with 14 bases spanning the gap. The CDR3 extends over 15 amino acids. The CDR3 nucleotides are TGTGCCAGCAGCTCCTCGGCACTGCGAAATGAAAAACTGTTTTTT. Translating it yields CASSSSALRNEKLFF.

This clone occurred once. This chain connects TRBV10-3 to TRBJ2-2, with D unclear. The V end was cut by 0 bases, the J end by 2 bases, with 10 bases between. There are 16 residues in the CDR3. Germline V gene sequence: CDR1 ENHRY, CDR2 SYGVKD. For the CDR3, the DNA is TGTGCCATCAGTGAGTCTCGGCAGGCCAACACCGGGGAGCTGTTTTTT. This codes for CAISESRQANTGELFF.

The chain couples TRBV2 to TRBJ2-3; 8 positions match TRBD2. Germline CDR1 and CDR2: SNHLY and FYNNEI. V dropped 2 bases and J dropped 4; count of bases not matched to a gene: 8. The CDR3 covers 16 residues. The CDR3 nucleotides read TGTGCCAGCAGTGAACGGGCGGGGGGCACCCCAGATACGCAGTATTTT. Amino acid sequence: CASSERAGGTPDTQYF.

V gene TRBV5-4 combines with J gene TRBJ2-7, with D tentatively TRBD1 (6 bases). The CDR3 spans 15 residues. The V gene's germline CDR1 is SGHNT and CDR2 YYREEE (reference sequence). Trimming took off 0 bases at V and 1 base at J, with 11 bases between the two ends. The CDR3 DNA reads TGTGCCAGCAGCTTGGGGGGGCGCGGATCCTACGAGCAGTACTTC. This codes for CASSLGGRGSYEQYF.

CDR3 bases: TGCGCCAGCAGCCAAGGGCCCATTATTTTGAGGGCTTTGAGCACAGATACGCAGTATTTT. This codes for CASSQGPIILRALSTDTQYF. V is TRBV4-3 and J is TRBJ2-3, with D maybe TRBD2 (5 bases). Germline V gene sequence: CDR1 LGHNA, CDR2 YSLEER. CDR3 length: 20 amino acids. Trimming left V 1 base short and J 0 bases short, with 23 bases between.

This clone was seen only once. The gene calls are TRBV27 and TRBJ2-7; possible D gene TRBD1, 6 bases. CDR3 length: 13 amino acids. Germline CDR1 is MNHEY and CDR2 is SMNVEV (reference sequence). The ends were cut back, 6 bases at V and 3 bases at J, with 12 bases in the middle. The CDR3 reads CASRRTDHYEQYF. DNA for the CDR3: TGTGCCAGCAGGAGGACAGACCACTACGAGCAGTACTTC.

The chain joins TRBV2 to TRBJ2-1; 10 bases fit TRBD2. V lost 5 bases to trimming and J lost 3 bases; unmatched junction nucleotides: 4. The CDR3 spans 15 residues. The germline V gene has CDR1 SNHLY and CDR2 FYNNEI. The CDR3 loop reads CASSSSGGNYNEQFF. CDR3 DNA: TGTGCCAGCAGTAGTAGCGGGGGGAACTACAATGAGCAGTTCTTC.

The CDR3 bases are TGTGCCAGTAGCAGAGGTGACAGGGACCAAGAGACCCAGTACTTC. Amino acids: CASSRGDRDQETQYF. The chain has TRBV19 and TRBJ2-5, with 7 bases that match TRBD1. The CDR3 extends over 15 amino acids. Trimming cost V 6 bases and J 0 bases; bases outside gene matches: 7. The V gene's germline CDR1 is LNHDA and CDR2 SQIVND (reference sequence).

This chain joins TRBV5-6 and TRBJ2-5; 14 bases line up with TRBD2. The J segment lost 3 bases and the V segment lost 6 bases, leaving 1 base of the junction unmatched. Germline V CDR1 and CDR2: SGHDT, YYEEEE. The CDR3 is 14 amino acids. The CDR3 nucleotides read TGTGCCAGCACGGGACTAGCGGGGGAAGAGACCCAGTACTTC. Amino acid sequence: CASTGLAGEETQYF.

The chain recombines TRBV7-9 with TRBJ1-5; D call uncertain. V was clipped by 2 bases and J by 5 bases, with 7 bases between them. The CDR3 covers 13 residues. Per germline, CDR1 SEHNR and CDR2 FQNEAQ (reference sequence). The CDR3 bases are TGTGCCAGCAGCTTATGGGGAGATCAGCCCCAGCATTTT. Translation: CASSLWGDQPQHF.

The chain is built from TRBV29-1 and TRBJ1-1; D might be TRBD1 (5 bases). The germline V gene has CDR1 SQVTM and CDR2 ANQGSEA. The CDR3 consists of 12 residues. Deletions cut 7 bases from V and 3 bases from J, with 12 bases between. This CDR3 reads CSAGATDTEAFF. The CDR3 region has the DNA TGCAGCGCCGGGGCCACGGACACTGAAGCTTTCTTT.

V usage is TRBV9 and J usage is TRBJ1-2; D call uncertain. This CDR3 contains 11 residues. V was cut by 0 bases and J by 8 bases, with 5 bases left in between. Germline V gives CDR1 SGDLS, CDR2 YYNGEE. In DNA, the CDR3 is TGTGCCAGCAGCGTAGGGGTCGGCTACACCTTC. Translated: CASSVGVGYTF.

The chain joins TRBV5-5 to TRBJ1-2; D may be TRBD1 (5 bases). Trimming cost V 0 bases and J 3 bases, with 12 bases left between them. Germline V gene sequence: CDR1 SGHKS, CDR2 YYEKEE (reference sequence). This CDR3 is built from 15 residues. In DNA form, the CDR3 reads TGTGCCAGCAGCTTGGGCGGGGCGTCCCACTATGGCTACACCTTC. Translating it yields CASSLGGASHYGYTF.

The chain joins TRBV28 to TRBJ1-2; unclear D gene. Deletions cut 2 bases from V and 2 bases from J, with 6 bases between. Per the germline V gene, CDR1 is MDHEN and CDR2 is SYDVKM. The CDR3 runs to 13 residues. This chain's CDR3 is CASSLGSNYGYTF. The CDR3, as DNA: TGTGCCAGCAGTTTAGGGTCCAACTATGGCTACACCTTC.

The gene calls are TRBV11-3 and TRBJ2-5, with D unresolved. The CDR3 has 14 residues. The germline CDR1 and CDR2 sequences are SGHNT and YENEEA. Between the trimmed V and J ends, which lost 5 bases and 1 base, there was a span of 11 bases. The CDR3 protein is CASSTPDFQETQYF. The CDR3 nucleotides are TGTGCCAGCAGCACCCCCGACTTCCAAGAGACCCAGTACTTC.

The chain is built from TRBV30 and TRBJ1-3, with unresolved D. The V gene lost 0 bases and the J gene lost 3 bases, with 6 bases spanning the gap. Germline V gene lookup returns CDR1 GTSNPN and CDR2 SVGIG (reference sequence). The CDR3 covers 13 residues. The CDR3 DNA reads as TGTGCCTGGAGTGTTGGGGTTGGAAACACCATATATTTT. Protein: CAWSVGVGNTIYF.

V gene TRBV28 combines with J gene TRBJ1-4; D gene ambiguous. Trimming stripped 4 bases from V and 7 bases from J, with 16 bases between. This CDR3 is 15 amino acids long. Germline loops: CDR1 MDHEN, CDR2 SYDVKM. In DNA, the CDR3 is TGTGCCAGCAGTTCCCAGGCGGGATCCCTTGAAAAACTGTTTTTT. The encoded protein is CASSSQAGSLEKLFF.